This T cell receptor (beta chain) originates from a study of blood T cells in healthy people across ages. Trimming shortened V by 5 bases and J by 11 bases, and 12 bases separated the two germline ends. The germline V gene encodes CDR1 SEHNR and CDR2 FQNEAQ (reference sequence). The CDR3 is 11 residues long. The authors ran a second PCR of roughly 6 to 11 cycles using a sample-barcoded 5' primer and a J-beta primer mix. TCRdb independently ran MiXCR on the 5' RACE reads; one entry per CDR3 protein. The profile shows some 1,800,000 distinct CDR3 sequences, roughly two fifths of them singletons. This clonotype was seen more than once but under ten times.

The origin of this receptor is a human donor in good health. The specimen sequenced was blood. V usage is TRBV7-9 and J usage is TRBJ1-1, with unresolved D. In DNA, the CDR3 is TGTGCCAGCAGCGACCACACCAAGGCTTTCTTT. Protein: CASSDHTKAFF.